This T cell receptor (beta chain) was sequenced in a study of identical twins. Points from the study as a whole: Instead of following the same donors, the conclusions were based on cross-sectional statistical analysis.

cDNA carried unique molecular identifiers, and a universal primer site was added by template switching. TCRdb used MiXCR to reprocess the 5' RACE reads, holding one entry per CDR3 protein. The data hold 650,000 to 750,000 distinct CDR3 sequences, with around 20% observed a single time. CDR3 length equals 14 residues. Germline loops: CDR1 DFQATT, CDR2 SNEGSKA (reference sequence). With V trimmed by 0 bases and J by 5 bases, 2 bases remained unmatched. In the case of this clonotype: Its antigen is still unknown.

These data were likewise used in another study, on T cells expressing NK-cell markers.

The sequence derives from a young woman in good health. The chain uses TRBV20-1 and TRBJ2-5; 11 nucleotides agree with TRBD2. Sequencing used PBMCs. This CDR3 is CSAREWTSGETQYF. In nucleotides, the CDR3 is TGCAGTGCTAGAGAATGGACTAGCGGGGAGACCCAGTACTTC.